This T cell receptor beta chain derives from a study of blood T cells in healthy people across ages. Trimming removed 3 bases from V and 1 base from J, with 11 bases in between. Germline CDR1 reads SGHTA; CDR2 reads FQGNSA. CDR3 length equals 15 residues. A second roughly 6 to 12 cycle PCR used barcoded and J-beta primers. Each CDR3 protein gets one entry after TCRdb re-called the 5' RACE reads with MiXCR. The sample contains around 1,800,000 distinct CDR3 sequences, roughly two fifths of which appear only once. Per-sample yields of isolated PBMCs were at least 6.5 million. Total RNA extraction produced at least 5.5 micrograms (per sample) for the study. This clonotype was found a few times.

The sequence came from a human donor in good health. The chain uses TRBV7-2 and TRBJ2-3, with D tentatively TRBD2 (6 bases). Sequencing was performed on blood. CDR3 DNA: TGTGCCAGCAGCTTGCTTGGGAGGCGCACAGATACGCAGTATTTT. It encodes CASSLLGRRTDTQYF. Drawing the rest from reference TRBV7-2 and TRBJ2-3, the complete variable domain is GAGVSQSPSNKVTEKGKDVELRCDPISGHTALYWYRQSLGQGLEFLIYFQGNSAPDKSGLPSDRFSAERTGGSVSTLTIQRTQQEDSAVYLCASSLLGRRTDTQYFGPGTRLTVL.